This TCR beta chain emerged from a study of blood T cell repertoires in COVID-19. Looking at the study overall: Sample material is recorded as cDNA or gDNA derived from T cells, B-cell-depleted T cells, or PBMCs.

With 3 bases removed from V and 0 bases from J, the gap between germline ends came to 11 bases. Germline V gene lookup returns CDR1 KGHSH and CDR2 LQKENI. The CDR3 extends over 15 amino acids. The protocol was immunoSEQ multiplex PCR, while the TCRdb copy is restricted to in-frame clones and leaves out a portion. The sample holds approximately 250,000 clones, 88% seen once. J is TRBJ1-1 and V is TRBV18; D is undetermined. The sequence derives from a woman aged 40 to 50 with acute COVID-19. Material: PBMCs or T cells enriched from blood (not recorded which). CDR3 in DNA: TGTGCCAGCTCACCCACAGCCAGCATGAACACTGAAGCTTTCTTT. It yields the protein CASSPTASMNTEAFF. Drawing the rest from reference TRBV18 and TRBJ1-1, the complete variable domain is NAGVMQNPRHLVRRRGQEARLRCSPMKGHSHVYWYRQLPEEGLKFMVYLQKENIIDESGMPKERFSAEFPKEGPSILRIQQVVRGDSAAYFCASSPTASMNTEAFFGQGTRLTVV.